These 17 T cell receptor beta chains were all obtained from the same sample, sequenced in a study of metastatic and nonmetastatic thyroid tumors. TCRdb re-clonotyped the PCR reads through MiXCR. The table records tens of thousands of clones, around 19% of them present only once. Thyroid surgery took place with no prior treatment in any patient. Sequenced sample: blood. The receptors were gathered from a female donor with papillary thyroid cancer or a benign thyroid nodule (not recorded which). Some clones in this sample may be carry-over from other donors' samples.

As regards this clone: The junction differs from germline at one of its ends, possibly a read error. The sample holds other DNA sequences that translate to the same CDR3. The V call is TRBV3-1, the J call TRBJ1-2, with 7 bases identical to TRBD1. The CDR3 length is 13 residues. The germline CDR1 and CDR2 sequences are LGHDT and YNNKEL (reference sequence). CDR3 nucleotide sequence: TGTGCCAGCAGCCAAGTAGGGGGCAGTGGCTACACCTTT. It yields the protein CASSQVGGSGYTF.

Many counts were recorded for this clone. The chain is built from TRBV5-4 and TRBJ2-7; TRBD1 matches 8 bases. V was clipped by 0 bases and J by 3 bases; unmatched bases: 2. Germline V CDR1 and CDR2: SGHNT, YYREEE (reference sequence). This CDR3 contains 14 residues. The CDR3, as DNA: TGTGCCAGCAGCTTGGTAGGACAGGGCTACGAGCAGTACTTC. Protein sequence: CASSLVGQGYEQYF.

This clone was observed at least ten times. The chain uses TRBV12-3 or TRBV12-4 and TRBJ2-1, with 11 bases identical to TRBD2. Trimming took 4 bases from V and 4 from J; bases not matched to a gene: 6. The CDR3 has 16 amino acids. The CDR3 DNA follows: TGTGCCAGCAGTTCCTTAGCGGGAGGGCCTTACAATGAGCAGTTCTTC. Translated, it gives CASSSLAGGPYNEQFF.

The CDR3 here is CASHPAGAAGSPLHF. DNA for the CDR3: TGTGCCAGCCACCCAGCGGGGGCGGCAGGTTCACCCCTCCACTTT. J is TRBJ1-6 and V is TRBV6-1; D is perhaps TRBD1 (6 bases). CDR1 and CDR2 (germline): MNHNS, SASEGT. CDR3 length equals 15 residues. V was clipped by 8 bases and J by 9 bases, with 20 bases between them.

CDR3 in amino acids: CSARDQGGTSGNTIYF. DNA of the CDR3: TGCAGTGCTAGAGATCAAGGGGGAACCTCTGGAAACACCATATATTTT. The chain couples TRBV20-1 to TRBJ1-3, with D possibly being TRBD1 (6 bases). The ends were cut back, 0 bases at V and 0 bases at J, with 12 bases in the middle. Per the germline V gene, CDR1 is DFQATT and CDR2 is SNEGSKA (reference sequence). The CDR3 spans 16 residues.

The sample holds many counts of this clone. This CDR3 is CSVEDGRTEQYF. As DNA, the CDR3 is TGCAGCGTTGAAGACGGGCGGACCGAGCAGTACTTC. The chain has TRBV29-1 and TRBJ2-7; D remains unclear. Per the germline V gene, CDR1 is SQVTM and CDR2 is ANQGSEA. The CDR3 extends over 12 amino acids. V lost 0 bases and J lost 6, with 9 bases in between.

This clone turned up a few times. One end of the junction does not line up with germline, which may come from a read error. V is TRBV15 and J is TRBJ2-7, with D possibly called TRBD1 or TRBD2 (5 bases each). The length of the CDR3 is 14 residues. Per germline, CDR1 LNHNV and CDR2 YYDKDF (reference sequence). CDR3 region: CTTSGHSGSYEQYF. The CDR3 bases are TGTACCACCAGCGGACACAGTGGATCCTACGAGCAGTACTTC. Looking up the rest from reference TRBV15 and TRBJ2-7 gives the full variable domain: DAMVIQNPRYQVTQFGKPVTLSCSQTLNHNVMYWYQQKSSQAPKLLFHYYDKDFNNEADTPDNFQSRRPNTSFCFLDIRSPGLGDTAMYLCTTSGHSGSYEQYFGPGTRLTVT.

The table lists this clone with many counts. The J gene is TRBJ2-5, the V gene TRBV7-9, with TRBD2 as a possible D gene (5 bases). CDR1 is SEHNR and CDR2 is FQNEAQ in the germline V gene (reference sequence). Trimming took 5 bases from V and 5 from J, leaving 15 bases between them. The CDR3 has 14 residues. The CDR3 DNA reads TGTGCCAGCAGCCGAAGCGAGCGGTCGGAGACCCAGTACTTC. This translates into CASSRSERSETQYF. Drawing the rest from reference TRBV7-9 and TRBJ2-5, the complete variable domain is DTGVSQNPRHKITKRGQNVTFRCDPISEHNRLYWYRQTLGQGPEFLTYFQNEAQLEKSRLLSDRFSAERPKGSFSTLEIQRTEQGDSAMYLCASSRSERSETQYFGPGTRLLVL.

This clone was recorded many times. V and J are TRBV19 and TRBJ1-5, with 7 bases identical to TRBD1. The junction had 7 bases not matched to a gene; V was cut back by 8 bases and J by 6 bases. The germline gives CDR1 LNHDA, CDR2 SQIVND (reference sequence). This CDR3 spans 13 amino acids. In DNA form, the CDR3 reads TGTGCCAGTGCTGACAGGGAAGGTCAGCCCCAGCATTTT. This sequence encodes CASADREGQPQHF. The variable domain in full, completed from reference TRBV19 and TRBJ1-5, reads DGGITQSPKYLFRKEGQNVTLSCEQNLNHDAMYWYRQDPGQGLRLIYYSQIVNDFQKGDIAEGYSVSREKKESFPLTVTSAQKNPTAFYLCASADREGQPQHFGDGTRLSIL.

This clone was counted many times. The gene calls are TRBV6-1 and TRBJ1-5; D ambiguous. V lost 0 bases, J lost 7 bases, and 10 bases lay in between. CDR3 length: 14 residues. Germline V gives CDR1 MNHNS, CDR2 SASEGT. The CDR3 bases are TGTGCCAGCAGTGAAGCCCGGTCCCAGCAGCCCCAGCATTTT. Residues: CASSEARSQQPQHF.

This clone was seen at least ten times. The rearrangement joins TRBV30 to TRBJ1-6; 7 bases line up with TRBD1. V gave up 4 bases and J gave up 2 bases; unmatched junction bases: 2. This CDR3 is 14 amino acids long. Germline values: CDR1 GTSNPN, CDR2 SVGIG (reference sequence). DNA of the CDR3: TGTGCCTGGACAGGGGGTCCCTATAATTCACCCCTCCACTTT. This translates into CAWTGGPYNSPLHF.

DNA for the CDR3: TGCAGTGCTTCATTAGAACTAAGACTAGCGGGGATCCAAGAGACCCAGTACTTC. Amino acids: CSASLELRLAGIQETQYF. The chain combines TRBV20-1 with TRBJ2-5, with TRBD2 identical over 11 bases. The CDR3 has 18 amino acids. The germline V gene encodes CDR1 DFQATT and CDR2 SNEGSKA (reference sequence). Losses at the gene ends were 5 bases for V and 1 base for J; bases not matched to a gene: 15.

This clone came up many times. The chain carries TRBV5-6 and TRBJ1-6; 7 positions match TRBD1. The germline V gene has CDR1 SGHDT and CDR2 YYEEEE. CDR3 size: 14 residues. With V trimmed by 6 bases and J by 9 bases, 9 bases remained unmatched. The CDR3, as DNA: TGTGCCAGCAACCGCGAGGGGGCCGGTTCACCCCTCCACTTT. The encoded protein is CASNREGAGSPLHF. Full variable domain (outside the CDR3, taken from reference TRBV5-6 and TRBJ1-6): DAGVTQSPTHLIKTRGQQVTLRCSPKSGHDTVSWYQQALGQGPQFIFQYYEEEERQRGNFPDRFSGHQFPNYSSELNVNALLLGDSALYLCASNREGAGSPLHFGNGTRLTVT.

This clone was recorded many times. The genes are TRBV3-1 and TRBJ2-1; 12 positions agree with TRBD2. Unmatched junction bases numbered 15, after V lost 5 bases and J lost 1 base. CDR3 length equals 20 residues. Per germline, CDR1 LGHDT and CDR2 YNNKEL (reference sequence). The CDR3 here is CASSNIRGLAGGVSYNEQFF. CDR3 DNA: TGTGCCAGCAGCAACATCAGGGGGCTAGCGGGAGGGGTTTCCTACAATGAGCAGTTCTTC.

This clone came up many times. Being one base from a much bigger clone, this may be a read error. This sequence joins TRBV9 and TRBJ2-3; TRBD2 aligns across 11 bases. V was pared by 4 bases and J by 0 bases, with 1 base of the junction left unmatched. This CDR3 is 15 amino acids long. Per the germline V gene, CDR1 is SGDLS and CDR2 is YYNGEE. CDR3 bases: TGTGCCAGCAGCCGGACTAGCGGGAGCACAGATACGCAGTATTTT. It specifies CASSRTSGSTDTQYF.

The chain couples TRBV6-2 or TRBV6-3 to TRBJ1-6; 8 bases align to TRBD1. CDR1 and CDR2 (germline): MNHEY, SVGEGT. Germline trimming cut 6 bases from V and 9 bases from J; bases unmatched to any gene: 7. This CDR3 is built from 14 residues. The CDR3, as DNA: TGTGCCAGCAGCGAGGGACAGGCTCGTTCACCCCTCCACTTT. Amino acids: CASSEGQARSPLHF.

This clone was seen many times. This chain uses TRBV5-1 with TRBJ2-6; D not certain. The CDR3 contains 14 residues. V was trimmed by 5 bases and J by 0 bases, leaving 6 bases between them. Germline values: CDR1 SGHRS, CDR2 YFSETQ. CDR3 amino acids: CASRVGSGANVLTF. DNA for the CDR3: TGCGCCAGCAGAGTGGGCTCTGGGGCCAACGTCCTGACTTTC.